This T cell receptor (beta chain) was recorded in a study of shared clonotypes between healthy human individuals (dated by TCRdb to 2019 to 2021). About the full investigation: The cohort comprised a couple of women and a few men aged 18 to 49 years. Each donor's leukapheresis produced roughly between about 0.9 and 9.5 billion PBMCs. Per donor, three plates each were used for CD4 naive and CD4 memory, two for CD8 naive, and one for CD8 memory. Blood TCR repertoires of several healthy adults were deeply sequenced to estimate repertoire size and the extent of clonotype sharing between individuals. Libraries were prepared and TCR repertoires were sequenced by different laboratories using diverse techniques, in order to increase sequencing depth and limit assay-specific biases.

What the authors observed across the whole study: Sampling was restricted to blood, and TCR repertoires in tissue are likely to differ from TCR repertoires in blood. Even with the large sequencing depth, rarefaction of the sorted-subset datasets indicated that sequencing was incomplete. The small number of donors limited the genetic and exposure-history diversity represented. Estimated clonotype richness was generally larger for naive than for memory subsets. Based on pairwise subsampling, the degree of clonotype sharing among donors was expected to be affected by sequencing depth. Clonotypes shared by all four sorted-subset donors showed higher generation probabilities than non-shared clonotypes. Across a handful of donors, approximately 4.9% of naive CD4, approximately 3.6% of naive CD8, 2% to 2.5% of memory CD4, and approximately 0.4% of memory CD8 clonotypes were shared.

As regards this clone: No antigen is known for it. Base qualities were left out, and no much larger clone turns up one base away.

Using the deep immunoSEQ assay, multiplex PCR amplified TCR CDR3 regions from genomic DNA. Extracted genomic DNA from each cell subset was spread evenly across all wells of several immunoSEQ 96-well plates, with each plate serving as a replicate. For sorted subsets, 200 ng of genomic DNA, equivalent to some 30,000 T cell genomes, went into each replicate PCR. Purified libraries were measured with a Qubit 3.0 fluorometer, size-checked on a Bioanalyzer 2100, and measured again with the KAPA Library Quantification kit. Each immunoSEQ 96-well plate was sequenced on its own single-read 150-cycle Illumina NextSeq 550 flow cell. Regarding the original processing steps: Because the immunoSEQ output held only junctional sequences and lacked quality scores, the filtering could not match the filtering applied to full-length reads. To assign V/J genes and CDR3, sequences were annotated against IMGT germline references using PyIR, a Python wrapper for IgBLAST v1.9. Any read was removed if the V/J assignment was weak (E-value above 1e-6), the CDR3 was missing, or the read contained stop codons, out-of-frame junctions, or ambiguous translated residues. A V3J clonotype was defined by an identical inferred V gene, J gene, and CDR3 amino acid sequence. Percentage overlap between repertoires was computed as shared unique clonotypes divided by the size of the smaller repertoire. Richness of each repertoire was evaluated using RTK rarefaction, the Chao1 estimator, and Recon v2.1 estimates of unobserved clonotypes. For all TCRbeta clonotypes obtained by the gDNA method from four donors, generation probabilities were computed with OLGA. Imported from immuneACCESS, the table was reduced by TCRdb to in-frame sequences with V and J called. These copies leave out some clones; in studies compared against another copy, an unresolved V gene accounts for under half, and the cause of the remainder is not known. V and J calls and clone size are as listed in that table; D and trimming were resolved from the DNA. Across this sample there are a few million clones, with just over 90% seen only once. The top ten hold more than 1.5% of the sample.

CD8 naive samples consisted of CD45RO-negative cells that were positively selected for CCR7, yielding a CD45RA+CCR7+ population without TemRA cells. The donors were healthy, HIV-negative adults who had no recently reported acute infections or vaccinations. Every donor was a Caucasian adult living in Nashville, Tennessee, USA. Blood was collected by leukapheresis, and PBMCs were isolated by Ficoll-Histopaque density gradient centrifugation and then cryopreserved in liquid nitrogen vapor phase. Analytical flow cytometry was used to check the purity and quantity of every magnetically sorted T cell population. Genomic DNA was isolated from every sorted fraction and measured by UV absorbance on a Nanodrop 2000c. The receptor comes from a man younger than 30 in good health. Some clones in this sample may be carry-over from other donors' samples. Input material: naive CD8+ T cells from PBMCs. The intended sense of this specimen's cell subset or site label: CD45RA+CCR7+.

The DNA is TGTGCCAGCAGCCCCACTGGAGCTTCCTACGAGCAGTACTTC. This is translated as CASSPTGASYEQYF. The sequence joins TRBV13 to TRBJ2-7; there is no confident call for the D gene. The CDR3 numbers 14 residues from cysteine through phenylalanine. CDR3 DNA is the only sequence kept; it has 42 bases, read in frame from the first base. In the germline V gene (reference sequence), CDR1 corresponds to PRHDT and CDR2 to FYEKMQ. The trim is 5 bases for V and 1 base for J, with a gap of 12 bases between the germline ends.